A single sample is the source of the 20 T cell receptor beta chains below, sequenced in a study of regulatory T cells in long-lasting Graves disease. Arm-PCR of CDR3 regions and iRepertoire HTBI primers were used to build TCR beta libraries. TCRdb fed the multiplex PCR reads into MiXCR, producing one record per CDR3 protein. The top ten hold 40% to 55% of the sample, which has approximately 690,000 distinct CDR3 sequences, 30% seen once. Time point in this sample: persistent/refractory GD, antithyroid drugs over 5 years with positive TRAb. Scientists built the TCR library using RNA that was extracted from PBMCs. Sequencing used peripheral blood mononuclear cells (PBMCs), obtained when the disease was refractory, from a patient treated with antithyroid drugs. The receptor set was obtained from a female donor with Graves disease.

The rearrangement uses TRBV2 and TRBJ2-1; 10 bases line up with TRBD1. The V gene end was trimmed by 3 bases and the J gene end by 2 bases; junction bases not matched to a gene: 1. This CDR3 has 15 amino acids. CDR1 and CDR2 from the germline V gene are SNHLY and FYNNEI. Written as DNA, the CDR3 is TGTGCCAGCAGTGAGGACAGGGGGGCCTACAATGAGCAGTTCTTC. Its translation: CASSEDRGAYNEQFF.

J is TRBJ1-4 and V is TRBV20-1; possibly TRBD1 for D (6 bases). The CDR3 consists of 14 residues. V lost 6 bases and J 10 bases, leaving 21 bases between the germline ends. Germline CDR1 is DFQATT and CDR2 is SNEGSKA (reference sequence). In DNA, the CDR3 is TGCAGTGCGAGTCAAGGGAGGGCAGGGGTAAAACTGTTTTTT. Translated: CSASQGRAGVKLFF.

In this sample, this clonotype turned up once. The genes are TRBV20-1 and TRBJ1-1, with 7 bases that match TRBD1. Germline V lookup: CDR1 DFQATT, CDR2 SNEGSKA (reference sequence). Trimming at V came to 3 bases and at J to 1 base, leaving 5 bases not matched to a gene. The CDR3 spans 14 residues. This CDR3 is CSARSYRGNTEAFF. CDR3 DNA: TGCAGTGCTAGGTCCTACAGGGGGAACACTGAAGCTTTCTTT.

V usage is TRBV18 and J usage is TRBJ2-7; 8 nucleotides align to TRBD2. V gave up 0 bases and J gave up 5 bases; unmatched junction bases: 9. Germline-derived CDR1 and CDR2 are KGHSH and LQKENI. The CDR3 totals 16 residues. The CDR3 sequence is CASSPPGLEVLNEQYF. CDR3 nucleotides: TGTGCCAGCTCACCACCGGGACTAGAGGTATTGAACGAGCAGTACTTC.

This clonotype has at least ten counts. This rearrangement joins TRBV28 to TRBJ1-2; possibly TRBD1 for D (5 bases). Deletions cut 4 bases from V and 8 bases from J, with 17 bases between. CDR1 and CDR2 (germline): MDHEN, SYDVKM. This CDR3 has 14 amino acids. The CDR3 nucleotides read TGTGCCAGCAGTTCCCACGGGACGGATGGGGGCTACACCTTC. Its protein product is CASSSHGTDGGYTF.

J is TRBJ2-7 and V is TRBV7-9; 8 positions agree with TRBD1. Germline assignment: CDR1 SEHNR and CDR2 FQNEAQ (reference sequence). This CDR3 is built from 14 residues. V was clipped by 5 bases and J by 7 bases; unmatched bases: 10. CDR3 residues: CASSARTGIGEQYF. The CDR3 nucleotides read TGTGCCAGCAGCGCAAGGACAGGGATCGGGGAGCAGTACTTC.

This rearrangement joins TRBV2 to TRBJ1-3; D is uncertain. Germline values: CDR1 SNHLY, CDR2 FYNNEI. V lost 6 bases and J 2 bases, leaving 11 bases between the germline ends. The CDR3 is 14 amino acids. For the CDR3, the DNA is TGTGCCAGCAGGGATCCAGGCCCTGGAAACACCATATATTTT. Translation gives CASRDPGPGNTIYF.

CDR3 loop: CASSEDAGATEQYF. CDR3 sequence (DNA): TGTGCCAGCAGTGAAGATGCGGGAGCTACCGAGCAGTACTTC. This chain links TRBV6-1 with TRBJ2-7; 7 bases are shared with TRBD2. The ends lost 1 base at V and 6 bases at J; junction bases unmatched: 6. The CDR3 is 14 amino acids. Germline V gene sequence: CDR1 MNHNS, CDR2 SASEGT.

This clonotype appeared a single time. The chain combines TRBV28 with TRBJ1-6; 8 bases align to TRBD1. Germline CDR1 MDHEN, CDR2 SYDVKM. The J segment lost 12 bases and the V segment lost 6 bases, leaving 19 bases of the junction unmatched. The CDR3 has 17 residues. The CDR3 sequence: CASSHPGTGGARIPLHF. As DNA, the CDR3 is TGTGCCAGCAGCCATCCAGGGACAGGAGGGGCACGGATACCCCTCCACTTT. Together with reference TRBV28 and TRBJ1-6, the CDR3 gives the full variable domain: DVKVTQSSRYLVKRTGEKVFLECVQDMDHENMFWYRQDPGLGLRLIYFSYDVKMKEKGDIPEGYSVSREKKERFSLILESASTNQTSMYLCASSHPGTGGARIPLHFGNGTRLTVT.

The CDR3 region is CASSPSGFRTDTQYF. The DNA of the CDR3 is TGTGCCAGCAGCCCTAGCGGGTTCCGCACAGATACGCAGTATTTT. The rearrangement joins TRBV12-3 or TRBV12-4 to TRBJ2-3; 8 bases line up with TRBD2. V trimming: 6 bases; J trimming: 1 base; junction bases outside the gene matches: 6. This CDR3 comprises 15 residues.

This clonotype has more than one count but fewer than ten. The CDR3 nucleotides are TGTGCCAGCAGCGGCAGGGACAATCAGCCCCAGCATTTT. This translates into CASSGRDNQPQHF. The chain carries TRBV9 and TRBJ1-5; D might be TRBD1 (5 bases). This CDR3 has 13 residues. V was trimmed by 3 bases and J by 3 bases, leaving 7 bases between them. From germline, CDR1 is SGDLS and CDR2 YYNGEE.

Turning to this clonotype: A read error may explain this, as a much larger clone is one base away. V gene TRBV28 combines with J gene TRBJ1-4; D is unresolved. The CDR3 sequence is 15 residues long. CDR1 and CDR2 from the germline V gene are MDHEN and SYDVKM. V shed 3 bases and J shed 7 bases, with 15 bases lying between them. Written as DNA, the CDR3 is TGTGCCAGCAGTTTGGTAGATCGGCCTAGTGAAAAACTGTTTTTT. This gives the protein CASSLVDRPSEKLFF.

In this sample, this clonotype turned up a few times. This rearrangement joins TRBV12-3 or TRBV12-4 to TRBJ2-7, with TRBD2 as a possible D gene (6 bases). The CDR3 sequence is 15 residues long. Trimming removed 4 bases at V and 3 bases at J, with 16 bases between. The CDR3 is CASSSVAVGFYEQYF. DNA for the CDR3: TGTGCCAGCAGTTCAGTAGCGGTAGGGTTCTACGAGCAGTACTTC.

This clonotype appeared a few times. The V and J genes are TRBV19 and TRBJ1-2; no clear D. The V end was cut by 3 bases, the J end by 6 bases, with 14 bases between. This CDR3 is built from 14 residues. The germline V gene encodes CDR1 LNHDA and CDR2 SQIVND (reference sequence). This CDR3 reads CASSIRQLGNGYTF. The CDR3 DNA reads TGTGCCAGTAGTATTCGGCAGTTGGGGAATGGCTACACCTTC.

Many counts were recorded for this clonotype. In DNA, the CDR3 is TGTGCCAGCAGCTTTGGGGGGCCTTCACCCCTCCACTTT. Translating it yields CASSFGGPSPLHF. The rearrangement links TRBV11-3 to TRBJ1-6; tentative D call: TRBD1 (6 bases). The CDR3 loop spans 13 amino acids. V was cut by 3 bases and J by 9 bases, with 9 bases left in between. Germline values: CDR1 SGHNT, CDR2 YENEEA.

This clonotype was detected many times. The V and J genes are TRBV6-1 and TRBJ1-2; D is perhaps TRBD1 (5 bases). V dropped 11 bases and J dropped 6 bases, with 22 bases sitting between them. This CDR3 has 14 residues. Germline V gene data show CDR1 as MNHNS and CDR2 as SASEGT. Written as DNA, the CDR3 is TGTGCCGCGGGGGTCCTTGGCCAGGGCGATGGCTACACCTTC. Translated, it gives CAAGVLGQGDGYTF.

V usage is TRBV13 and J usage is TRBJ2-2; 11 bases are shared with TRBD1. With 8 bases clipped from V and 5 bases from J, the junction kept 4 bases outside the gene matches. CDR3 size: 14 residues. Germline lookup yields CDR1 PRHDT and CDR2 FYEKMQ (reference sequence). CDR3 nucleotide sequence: TGTGCCAGCCGGACAGGGGGCCGGACCGGGGAGCTGTTTTTT. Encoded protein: CASRTGGRTGELFF.

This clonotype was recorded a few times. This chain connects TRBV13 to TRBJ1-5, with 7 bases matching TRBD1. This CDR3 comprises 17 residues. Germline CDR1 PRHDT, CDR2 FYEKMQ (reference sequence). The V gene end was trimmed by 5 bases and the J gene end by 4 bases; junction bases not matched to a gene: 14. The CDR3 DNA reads TGTGCCAGCAGCCGATCCGACAGGGTGGATGGTAATCAGCCCCAGCATTTT. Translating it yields CASSRSDRVDGNQPQHF. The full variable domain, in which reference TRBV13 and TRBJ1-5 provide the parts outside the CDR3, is AAGVIQSPRHLIKEKRETATLKCYPIPRHDTVYWYQQGPGQDPQFLISFYEKMQSDKGSIPDRFSAQQFSDYHSELNMSSLELGDSALYFCASSRSDRVDGNQPQHFGDGTRLSIL.

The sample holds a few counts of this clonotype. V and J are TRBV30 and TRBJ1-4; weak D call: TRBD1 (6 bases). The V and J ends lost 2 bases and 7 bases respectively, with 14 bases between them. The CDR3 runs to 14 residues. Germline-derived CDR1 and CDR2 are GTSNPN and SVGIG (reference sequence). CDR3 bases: TGTGCCTGGAGTCGGACCAGGGGTGTTGAAAAACTGTTTTTT. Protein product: CAWSRTRGVEKLFF.

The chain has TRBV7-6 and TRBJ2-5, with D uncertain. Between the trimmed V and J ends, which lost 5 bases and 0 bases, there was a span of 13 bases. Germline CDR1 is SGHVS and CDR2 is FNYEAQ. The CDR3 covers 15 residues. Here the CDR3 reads CASSKDPAYQETQYF. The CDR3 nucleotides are TGTGCCAGCAGCAAAGACCCGGCTTACCAAGAGACCCAGTACTTC.